A single sample is the source of the 32 T cell receptor beta chains below, sequenced in a study of control samples from healthy donors and cancer patients. TCRdb's copy holds only in-frame clones and misses some; the assay was immunoSEQ multiplex PCR. The sample yields roughly 94,000 clones, 84% seen once. The source material was PBMCs. The receptors originated from a man between 65 and 80 years old with lung cancer.

CDR3 in DNA: TGCGCCAGCGCGACGGGTGGGGGAAATGAAAAACTGTTTTTT. This translates into CASATGGGNEKLFF. The genes are TRBV5-1 and TRBJ1-4; maybe TRBD1 (5 bases). The CDR3 has 14 residues. Trimming stripped 7 bases from V and 5 bases from J, with 15 bases between. Germline V lookup: CDR1 SGHRS, CDR2 YFSETQ.

The chain employs TRBV5-1 and TRBJ1-2; a weak D match, TRBD1 (6 bases). The germline V gene encodes CDR1 SGHRS and CDR2 YFSETQ. The ends were cut back, 5 bases at V and 6 bases at J, with 23 bases in the middle. The length of the CDR3 is 16 residues. The CDR3 protein is CASSPLQGPLGDGYTF. Written as DNA, the CDR3 is TGCGCCAGCAGTCCTTTACAGGGACCTCTGGGTGATGGCTACACCTTC.

The chain links TRBV9 to TRBJ2-5; 9 nucleotides match TRBD1. V lost 0 bases to trimming and J lost 5 bases; unmatched junction nucleotides: 8. Germline lookup yields CDR1 SGDLS and CDR2 YYNGEE. The CDR3 sequence is 16 residues long. The CDR3 DNA reads as TGTGCCAGCAGCGTAGGAGAGGGACAGGGAAGCGAGACCCAGTACTTC. This codes for CASSVGEGQGSETQYF. Drawing the rest from reference TRBV9 and TRBJ2-5, the complete variable domain is DSGVTQTPKHLITATGQRVTLRCSPRSGDLSVYWYQQSLDQGLQFLIQYYNGEERAKGNILERFSAQQFPDLHSELNLSSLELGDSALYFCASSVGEGQGSETQYFGPGTRLLVL.

The rearrangement joins TRBV14 to TRBJ1-1; D is uncertain. This CDR3 is 12 amino acids long. Germline V lookup: CDR1 SGHDN, CDR2 FVKESK. Trimming shortened V by 6 bases and J by 5 bases, and 10 bases separated the two germline ends. CDR3 DNA sequence: TGTGCCAGCAGTGAGGGTTGGACTGAAGCTTTCTTT. Its translation: CASSEGWTEAFF.

This rearrangement joins TRBV7-8 to TRBJ1-3; a weak D match, TRBD1 (5 bases). CDR3 length: 16 amino acids. Germline assignment: CDR1 SGHVS and CDR2 FQNEAQ. V was shortened by 5 bases and J by 0 bases, with 14 bases between the two germline ends. In DNA, the CDR3 is TGTGCCAGCAGCCTAGGACATACATCCTCTGGAAACACCATATATTTT. Protein: CASSLGHTSSGNTIYF. Full variable domain (outside the CDR3, taken from reference TRBV7-8 and TRBJ1-3): GAGVSQSPRYKVAKRGQDVALRCDPISGHVSLFWYQQALGQGPEFLTYFQNEAQLDKSGLPSDRFFAERPEGSVSTLKIQRTQQEDSAVYLCASSLGHTSSGNTIYFGEGSWLTVV.

For the CDR3, the DNA is TGTGCCAGTACTAACTACAATGAGCAGTTCTTC. It encodes CASTNYNEQFF. J is TRBJ2-1 and V is TRBV19; no definite D call. V was shortened by 7 bases and J by 3 bases, with 4 bases between the two germline ends. The CDR3 sequence is 11 residues long. The germline CDR1 and CDR2 sequences are LNHDA and SQIVND (reference sequence).

The chain has TRBV29-1 and TRBJ2-1; 9 bases map to TRBD2. The CDR3 is 14 amino acids. Germline V lookup: CDR1 SQVTM, CDR2 ANQGSEA. Trimming took 2 bases from V and 4 from J; bases not matched to a gene: 3. For the CDR3, the DNA is TGCAGCGTTGAACTAGCGGGGCCATACAATGAGCAGTTCTTC. This translates into CSVELAGPYNEQFF.

This clone has a handful of counts. V gene TRBV19 combines with J gene TRBJ2-7; 10 positions agree with TRBD1. CDR1 and CDR2 from the germline V gene are LNHDA and SQIVND (reference sequence). J lost 3 bases, V lost 6 bases, and 5 bases had no gene match. The CDR3 totals 14 residues. The CDR3 DNA follows: TGTGCCAGTAGGAAGGGACAGGGGAACTACGAGCAGTACTTC. Translation gives CASRKGQGNYEQYF. Full variable domain (rest looked up from reference TRBV19 and TRBJ2-7): DGGITQSPKYLFRKEGQNVTLSCEQNLNHDAMYWYRQDPGQGLRLIYYSQIVNDFQKGDIAEGYSVSREKKESFPLTVTSAQKNPTAFYLCASRKGQGNYEQYFGPGTRLTVT.

The chain carries TRBV4-1 and TRBJ2-5, with a weak D call TRBD1 (5 bases). The CDR3 length is 13 residues. Germline values: CDR1 MGHRA, CDR2 YSYEKL. Trimming removed 1 base at V and 3 bases at J, with 6 bases between. Here the CDR3 reads CASSQVDKETQYF. DNA for the CDR3: TGCGCCAGCAGCCAAGTGGACAAAGAGACCCAGTACTTC.

This clone was found once. V gene TRBV19 combines with J gene TRBJ2-3; D may be TRBD1 (6 bases). Trimming removed 3 bases at V and 2 bases at J, with 12 bases between. CDR3 length: 15 residues. CDR1 is LNHDA and CDR2 is SQIVND in the germline V gene (reference sequence). CDR3 nucleotides: TGTGCCAGTAGTATCTTGGGGGCTGACACAGATACGCAGTATTTT. Translating gives CASSILGADTDTQYF.

This chain connects TRBV18 to TRBJ1-1; maybe TRBD1 (6 bases). The V gene's germline CDR1 is KGHSH and CDR2 LQKENI. The CDR3 runs to 14 residues. Trimming left V 3 bases short and J 4 bases short, with 12 bases between. The CDR3 sequence is CASSPGADGTEAFF. The CDR3 bases are TGTGCCAGCTCACCGGGGGCGGACGGCACTGAAGCTTTCTTT.

The chain carries TRBV19 and TRBJ2-1; 9 bases line up with TRBD2. The V gene's germline CDR1 is LNHDA and CDR2 SQIVND (reference sequence). This CDR3 spans 16 amino acids. V lost 9 bases and J lost 4; bases outside the gene matches: 13. CDR3 protein: CASRGRGGAVYNEQFF. CDR3 in DNA: TGTGCCAGCCGGGGCCGCGGGGGGGCCGTTTACAATGAGCAGTTCTTC.

V is TRBV5-1 and J is TRBJ2-7; the match to TRBD2 covers 13 bases. Germline lookup yields CDR1 SGHRS and CDR2 YFSETQ. V dropped 4 bases and J dropped 4; count of bases not matched to a gene: 5. CDR3 length: 15 residues. CDR3 region: CASSVGLAGIYEQYF. In nucleotides, the CDR3 is TGCGCCAGCAGCGTGGGACTAGCGGGAATTTACGAGCAGTACTTC.

The V call is TRBV5-6, the J call TRBJ2-6, with D tentatively TRBD1 (5 bases). There are 15 residues in the CDR3. CDR1 is SGHDT and CDR2 is YYEEEE in the germline V gene. V was shortened by 2 bases and J by 1 base, with 7 bases between the two germline ends. CDR3 sequence (DNA): TGTGCCAGCAGCTTTAGGGGTTCTGGGGCCAACGTCCTGACTTTC. Protein: CASSFRGSGANVLTF.

The chain recombines TRBV12-3 or TRBV12-4 with TRBJ2-3; D possibly corresponds to TRBD1 (6 bases). This CDR3 is built from 13 residues. The V gene lost 6 bases and the J gene lost 4 bases, with 11 bases spanning the gap. The CDR3 coding sequence is TGTGCCAGCAGCATAGGGGGTCCAGATACGCAGTATTTT. Amino acids: CASSIGGPDTQYF.

This chain connects TRBV5-1 to TRBJ2-3; TRBD1 aligns across 8 bases. Losses at the gene ends were 2 bases for V and 1 base for J; bases not matched to a gene: 6. Germline loops: CDR1 SGHRS, CDR2 YFSETQ. The CDR3 has 16 amino acids. The CDR3 DNA reads TGCGCCAGCAGCTTCAGGGGGCAAACAGGCACAGATACGCAGTATTTT. Protein sequence: CASSFRGQTGTDTQYF. The whole variable domain, remainder taken from reference TRBV5-1 and TRBJ2-3, is KAGVTQTPRYLIKTRGQQVTLSCSPISGHRSVSWYQQTPGQGLQFLFEYFSETQRNKGNFPGRFSGRQFSNSRSEMNVSTLELGDSALYLCASSFRGQTGTDTQYFGPGTRLTVL.

The chain joins TRBV6-2 or TRBV6-3 to TRBJ2-3; 10 bases align to TRBD1. The CDR3 has 15 amino acids. The germline CDR1 and CDR2 sequences are MNHEY and SVGEGT. V was clipped by 6 bases and J by 0 bases; unmatched bases: 3. Here the CDR3 reads CASSRTGGSTDTQYF. The CDR3 nucleotides are TGTGCCAGCAGCAGGACAGGGGGAAGCACAGATACGCAGTATTTT.

The chain couples TRBV15 to TRBJ2-6, with 7 bases matching TRBD1. This CDR3 contains 19 residues. J gave up 2 bases and V 2 bases, and 12 bases lay outside the gene matches. Germline CDR1 reads LNHNV; CDR2 reads YYDKDF (reference sequence). CDR3 sequence reads: CATSRSGYGTVAGANVLTF. The DNA of the CDR3 is TGTGCCACCAGCAGATCAGGCTACGGGACAGTAGCTGGGGCCAACGTCCTGACTTTC.

This chain joins TRBV6-4 and TRBJ2-1, with unresolved D. In germline, CDR1 is MRHNA, CDR2 SNTAGT. The CDR3 length is 15 residues. Between the trimmed V and J ends, which lost 8 bases and 4 bases, there was a span of 18 bases. The CDR3 coding sequence is TGTGCCAGCGAGCCTGACCGTGGGCTTTACAATGAGCAGTTCTTC. It translates to CASEPDRGLYNEQFF.

This chain links TRBV12-5 with TRBJ2-7; 9 nucleotides align to TRBD2. In germline, CDR1 is LGHNT, CDR2 FRNRAP. The junction had 9 bases not matched to a gene; V was cut back by 6 bases and J by 3 bases. The CDR3 sequence is 15 residues long. In DNA, the CDR3 is TGTGCTAGTGGCCGCGCTCTAGCGGGGTTCTACGAGCAGTACTTC. This encodes CASGRALAGFYEQYF.

The chain uses TRBV30 and TRBJ1-5; the match to TRBD1 covers 11 bases. The CDR3 totals 13 residues. Germline V gene lookup returns CDR1 GTSNPN and CDR2 SVGIG (reference sequence). V lost 3 bases to trimming and J lost 9 bases; unmatched junction nucleotides: 4. CDR3 sequence reads: CAWSGQGARPQHF. CDR3 bases: TGTGCCTGGAGCGGACAGGGGGCAAGGCCCCAGCATTTT.

In its sample, this clone was seen once. The J gene is TRBJ1-1, the V gene TRBV12-3 or TRBV12-4; D not resolved. Trimming left V 5 bases short and J 0 bases short, with 7 bases between. The CDR3 loop spans 13 amino acids. DNA of the CDR3: TGTGCCAGCAGTGGATTAATGAACACTGAAGCTTTCTTT. This codes for CASSGLMNTEAFF.

J is TRBJ1-2 and V is TRBV10-2, with 9 bases that match TRBD1. J lost 4 bases, V lost 9 bases, and 6 bases had no gene match. There are 13 residues in the CDR3. Germline CDR1 and CDR2: WSHSY and SAAADI. DNA for the CDR3: TGCGCCAGTGATGGACAGGGGCTCTATGGCTACACCTTC. Amino acid sequence: CASDGQGLYGYTF.

This clone was counted once. The V and J genes are TRBV3-1 (or the pseudogene TRBV3-2) and TRBJ2-3; perhaps TRBD1 as D (6 bases). The germline gives CDR1 LGHDT, CDR2 YNNKEL (reference sequence). The CDR3 length is 14 residues. The ends were cut back, 4 bases at V and 5 bases at J, with 13 bases in the middle. The CDR3 sequence is CASSPTPQGDTQYF. The DNA for the CDR3 is TGTGCCAGCAGCCCAACCCCACAGGGAGATACGCAGTATTTT.

V and J are TRBV4-1 and TRBJ1-2, with 9 bases lining up with TRBD1. V dropped 0 bases and J dropped 7; count of bases not matched to a gene: 9. Germline CDR1 reads MGHRA; CDR2 reads YSYEKL. The CDR3 runs to 16 residues. CDR3 nucleotides: TGCGCCAGCAGCCAAGAGGGACAGGGCTGGTACCTTGGCTACACCTTC. This sequence encodes CASSQEGQGWYLGYTF.

CDR3 in amino acids: CASSLNRGYTF. The CDR3 coding sequence is TGTGCCAGCAGCCTAAACAGGGGCTACACCTTC. The genes are TRBV12-3 or TRBV12-4 and TRBJ1-2; possibly TRBD1 for D (5 bases). The CDR3 contains 11 residues. Deletions cut 6 bases from V and 8 bases from J, with 10 bases between.

This sequence joins TRBV5-6 and TRBJ1-5; 7 bases are a match to TRBD1. The CDR3 extends over 14 amino acids. The J segment lost 1 base and the V segment lost 4 bases, leaving 2 bases of the junction unmatched. Germline values: CDR1 SGHDT, CDR2 YYEEEE. The CDR3 DNA reads TGTGCCAGCAGCCCGGGACAGAGCAATCAGCCCCAGCATTTT. It is translated as CASSPGQSNQPQHF.

The chain uses TRBV6-2 or TRBV6-3 and TRBJ1-5; maybe TRBD1 (5 bases). Trimming took off 5 bases at V and 3 bases at J, with 11 bases between the two ends. CDR1 is MNHEY and CDR2 is SVGEGT in the germline V gene. The CDR3 loop spans 14 amino acids. The CDR3 nucleotides read TGTGCCAGCAGTAGCACCGGGGCCAATCAGCCCCAGCATTTT. This translates into CASSSTGANQPQHF.

This clone was observed a single time. DNA of the CDR3: TGCGCCAGCAGCTCGCAGATCCCGGGGGTGAACACTGAAGCTTTCTTT. Translated: CASSSQIPGVNTEAFF. The chain joins TRBV5-1 to TRBJ1-1; tentatively, D is TRBD1 (5 bases). The ends were cut back, 3 bases at V and 0 bases at J, with 15 bases in the middle. The CDR3 has 16 amino acids. Germline loops: CDR1 SGHRS, CDR2 YFSETQ. The full variable domain, with the rest looked up from reference TRBV5-1 and TRBJ1-1, is KAGVTQTPRYLIKTRGQQVTLSCSPISGHRSVSWYQQTPGQGLQFLFEYFSETQRNKGNFPGRFSGRQFSNSRSEMNVSTLELGDSALYLCASSSQIPGVNTEAFFGQGTRLTVV.

This chain uses TRBV19 with TRBJ2-3; 9 bases are a match to TRBD1. The CDR3 totals 16 residues. CDR1 LNHDA and CDR2 SQIVND come from the germline V gene (reference sequence). J gave up 3 bases and V 5 bases, and 9 bases lay outside the gene matches. The CDR3 DNA reads as TGTGCCAGTAGTGGGGGCCGACAGGGGGGGACAGATACGCAGTATTTT. As protein: CASSGGRQGGTDTQYF.

The chain is built from TRBV10-2 and TRBJ2-5, with D tentatively TRBD1 (5 bases). The CDR3 is 12 residues long. Germline CDR1 WSHSY, CDR2 SAAADI. Trimming left V 7 bases short and J 1 base short, with 7 bases between. The CDR3: CASTRAQETQYF. The CDR3 region has the DNA TGCGCCAGCACCAGGGCCCAAGAGACCCAGTACTTC.

The genes are TRBV20-1 and TRBJ2-3, with 16 bases lining up with TRBD2. V lost 3 bases and J lost 1; bases outside the gene matches: 10. Germline CDR1 reads DFQATT; CDR2 reads SNEGSKA (reference sequence). There are 19 residues in the CDR3. In DNA form, the CDR3 reads TGCAGTGCTAGTAGGGGACTAGCGGGGGGGACCCCCCGCACAGATACGCAGTATTTT. This sequence encodes CSASRGLAGGTPRTDTQYF.